The 6 T cell receptor beta chains in this list originate from one sample, sequenced in a study of shared clonotypes between healthy human individuals. Here immunoSEQ multiplex PCR was the method, and the copy in TCRdb shows in-frame clones only, minus some. The table shows some 92,000 clones, with around half occurring only once. The sample comprised PBMCs. These receptors originate from a woman between 35 and 50 years old in good health. Some clones in this sample may be carry-over from other donors' samples.

A remark on this clone: A far larger clone lies a single base away; this is likely a read error. Different DNA sequences within this sample yield the same CDR3. The genes are TRBV6-4 and TRBJ1-2; D possibly corresponds to TRBD1 (5 bases). Germline V CDR1 and CDR2: MRHNA, SNTAGT. The CDR3 contains 13 residues. CDR3 in amino acids: CASSAGGTYGYTF. In DNA, the CDR3 is TGCGCCAGTTCCGCCGGCGGGACCTATGGCTACACCTTC.

The CDR3 nucleotides are TGTGCCAGCACCCCCCAGGACAGGGACTTCGCCTACGAGCAGTACTTC. It codes for CASTPQDRDFAYEQYF. The rearrangement uses TRBV28 and TRBJ2-7, with 8 nucleotides matching TRBD1. V shed 7 bases, J shed 2 bases, and the junction held 13 bases outside the gene matches. Per the germline V gene, CDR1 is MDHEN and CDR2 is SYDVKM. The CDR3 loop spans 16 amino acids. The full variable domain, rest sourced from reference TRBV28 and TRBJ2-7, is DVKVTQSSRYLVKRTGEKVFLECVQDMDHENMFWYRQDPGLGLRLIYFSYDVKMKEKGDIPEGYSVSREKKERFSLILESASTNQTSMYLCASTPQDRDFAYEQYFGPGTRLTVT.

This clone appeared many times. The chain uses TRBV5-6 and TRBJ2-7; 8 positions match TRBD2. Germline V CDR1 and CDR2: SGHDT, YYEEEE. After removal of 1 base from V and 7 bases from J, the junction contained 10 bases not matched to a gene. This CDR3 is 15 amino acids long. As DNA, the CDR3 is TGTGCCAGCAGCTTGATTGGTGCGGGAGGCCGTGAGCAGTACTTC. It specifies CASSLIGAGGREQYF.

This sequence joins TRBV7-8 and TRBJ2-5; TRBD2 matches 8 bases. Losses at the gene ends were 0 bases for V and 6 bases for J; bases not matched to a gene: 3. CDR1 is SGHVS, CDR2 FQNEAQ, per germline. This CDR3 comprises 14 residues. CDR3 region: CASSLAGRGKTQYF. DNA of the CDR3: TGTGCCAGCAGCTTAGCCGGGAGGGGGAAGACCCAGTACTTC.

The sample holds many counts of this clone. The V gene is TRBV9, the J gene TRBJ1-1; D gene uncertain. Germline lookup yields CDR1 SGDLS and CDR2 YYNGEE. Between the trimmed V and J ends, which lost 4 bases and 0 bases, there was a span of 10 bases. The length of the CDR3 is 14 residues. The DNA for the CDR3 is TGTGCCAGCAGCCTGACACCTATGAACACTGAAGCTTTCTTT. Its translation is CASSLTPMNTEAFF.

This chain joins TRBV11-2 and TRBJ2-1, with D possibly matching TRBD2 (6 bases). CDR3 length equals 16 residues. Germline lookup yields CDR1 SGHAT and CDR2 FQNNGV. V was cut by 5 bases and J by 2 bases, with 16 bases left in between. This chain's CDR3 is CASSHPGGGPYNEQFF. As DNA, the CDR3 is TGTGCCAGCAGCCACCCCGGGGGAGGTCCCTACAATGAGCAGTTCTTC.